This T cell receptor beta chain is drawn from a study of PD-L1 blockade in urothelial cancer. As for the study in general: Timepoints chosen for blood analysis were 3 weeks (second dose) and 6 weeks after treatment start.

Added to each PCR by spiking were synthetic TCR analog templates. Profiling relied on immunoSEQ multiplex PCR, and the TCRdb table lists in-frame clones only, not all of them. The table shows 15,000 to 20,000 clones, with approximately 82% occurring only once. Time point indicated: peripheral blood 6 weeks after treatment start. The input for sequencing was PBMCs, taken around atezolizumab (anti-PD-L1) treatment. This receptor was obtained from a man in his fifties with urothelial cancer.

CDR3 coding DNA: TGCGCCAGCGCGGACCTTACAGGGGCTGGAAACACCATATATTTT. It encodes CASADLTGAGNTIYF. The chain joins TRBV5-1 to TRBJ1-3, with 7 bases matching TRBD1. Trimming at V came to 7 bases and at J to 2 bases, leaving 9 bases not matched to a gene. This CDR3 is built from 15 residues. The germline V gene has CDR1 SGHRS and CDR2 YFSETQ.